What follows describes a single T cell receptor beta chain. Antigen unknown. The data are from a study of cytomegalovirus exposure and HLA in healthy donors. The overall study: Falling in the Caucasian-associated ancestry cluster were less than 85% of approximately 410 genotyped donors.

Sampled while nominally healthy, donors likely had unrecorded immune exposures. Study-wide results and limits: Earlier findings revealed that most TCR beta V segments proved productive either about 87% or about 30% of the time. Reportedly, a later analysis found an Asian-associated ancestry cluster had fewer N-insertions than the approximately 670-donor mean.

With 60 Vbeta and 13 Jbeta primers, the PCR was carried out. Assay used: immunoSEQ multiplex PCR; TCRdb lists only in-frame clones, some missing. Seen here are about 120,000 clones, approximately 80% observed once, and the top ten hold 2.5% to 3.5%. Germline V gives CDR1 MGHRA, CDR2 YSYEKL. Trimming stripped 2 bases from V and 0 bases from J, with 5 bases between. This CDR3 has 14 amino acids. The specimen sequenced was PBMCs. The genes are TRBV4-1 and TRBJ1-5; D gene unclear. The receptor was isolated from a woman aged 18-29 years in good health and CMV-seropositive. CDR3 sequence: CASSQQVSNQPQHF. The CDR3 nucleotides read TGCGCCAGCAGCCAACAGGTTAGCAATCAGCCCCAGCATTTT.